Shown below are 10 T cell receptor beta chains from a single sample sequenced in a study of graft-versus-host responses after intestinal transplantation. The assay was immunoSEQ multiplex PCR, and TCRdb's table has in-frame clones only and misses some. The table shows about 97,000 clones, with roughly nine tenths occurring only once. These receptors have no known antigen. The source was unstimulated CD4+ T cells sorted from spleen or lymph node cells, collected before transplant. These receptor sequences come from a human donor who was the organ donor for an intestinal transplant.

The chain joins TRBV9 to TRBJ2-2, with D tentatively TRBD1 (6 bases). The germline gives CDR1 SGDLS, CDR2 YYNGEE. Trimming cost V 3 bases and J 5 bases, with 8 bases left between them. The CDR3 totals 13 residues. The CDR3 is CASSGTGTGELFF. In DNA form, the CDR3 reads TGTGCCAGCAGCGGAACAGGGACCGGGGAGCTGTTTTTT.

This clone appeared once. The chain carries TRBV4-2 and TRBJ2-3; perhaps TRBD2 as D (6 bases). CDR1 LGHNA and CDR2 YNFKEQ come from the germline V gene. V lost 3 bases, J lost 3 bases, and 13 bases lay in between. The CDR3 runs 15 residues. The CDR3 loop reads CASSQEPGTTDTQYF. CDR3 DNA sequence: TGTGCCAGCAGCCAGGAACCCGGGACTACAGATACGCAGTATTTT.

The table lists this clone with a few counts. V is TRBV9 and J is TRBJ2-5, with TRBD2 as a possible D gene (6 bases). The germline CDR1 and CDR2 sequences are SGDLS and YYNGEE. This CDR3 has 14 residues. With 0 bases removed from V and 5 bases from J, the gap between germline ends came to 11 bases. CDR3 in DNA: TGTGCCAGCAGCGTAGCTCGGCTAGCGGAGACCCAGTACTTC. Translation gives CASSVARLAETQYF.

The rearrangement uses TRBV4-1 and TRBJ1-2; 10 nucleotides line up with TRBD1. The CDR3 totals 16 residues. The germline gives CDR1 MGHRA, CDR2 YSYEKL. The V segment lost 2 bases and the J segment 5 bases; nucleotides outside the gene matches: 8. The DNA for the CDR3 is TGCGCCAGCAGCCAACATGCCGGACAGGGGGATTATGGCTACACCTTC. Residues: CASSQHAGQGDYGYTF.

The chain uses TRBV6-4 and TRBJ1-6; D unresolved. CDR3 length: 13 amino acids. Between the trimmed V and J ends, which lost 4 bases and 10 bases, there was a span of 11 bases. The V gene's germline CDR1 is MRHNA and CDR2 SNTAGT. CDR3 amino acids: CASSVDMQSPLHF. The CDR3 nucleotides are TGTGCCAGCAGTGTCGACATGCAGTCACCCCTCCACTTT.

The chain uses TRBV7-6 and TRBJ2-1; possible D gene TRBD1, 6 bases. CDR3 length: 16 residues. Per germline, CDR1 SGHVS and CDR2 FNYEAQ. V lost 1 base and J lost 4, with 14 bases in between. DNA for the CDR3: TGTGCCAGCAGCTTAGAGGGGGTCGGGGCGTACAATGAGCAGTTCTTC. Amino acids: CASSLEGVGAYNEQFF.

The chain has TRBV7-2 and TRBJ1-4; tentative D call: TRBD1 (5 bases). The germline CDR1 and CDR2 sequences are SGHTA and FQGNSA. The CDR3 is made up of 15 amino acids. V lost 5 bases and J 8 bases, leaving 18 bases between the germline ends. The CDR3 DNA sequence: TGTGCCAGCAGCACAAACCGGGGGATAAGAGAAAAACTGTTTTTT. Translated: CASSTNRGIREKLFF.

This chain uses TRBV4-1 with TRBJ1-3, with D unresolved. V was shortened by 6 bases and J by 3 bases, with 9 bases between the two germline ends. Germline-derived CDR1 and CDR2 are MGHRA and YSYEKL. This CDR3 comprises 13 residues. The CDR3 is CASSLVLGNTIYF. The DNA for the CDR3 is TGCGCCAGCAGTCTAGTACTTGGAAACACCATATATTTT.

This clone was observed a handful of times. Written as DNA, the CDR3 is TGTGCCAGCAGCGGAGGGGCTGGAAACACCATATATTTT. Translation gives CASSGGAGNTIYF. The chain recombines TRBV14 with TRBJ1-3; possibly TRBD1 for D (5 bases). CDR1 is SGHDN, CDR2 FVKESK, per germline. Trimming stripped 5 bases from V and 2 bases from J, with 7 bases between. The CDR3 is 13 amino acids.

V is TRBV30 and J is TRBJ1-5, with no clear D. Germline V lookup: CDR1 GTSNPN, CDR2 SVGIG (reference sequence). Between the trimmed V and J ends, which lost 2 bases and 6 bases, there was a span of 8 bases. The CDR3 has 12 residues. CDR3 nucleotides: TGTGCCTGGAGTCAAGTGCGTCAGCCCCAGCATTTT. Protein sequence: CAWSQVRQPQHF.